This is a list of T cell receptor beta chains from one sample in a study of cytomegalovirus exposure and HLA in healthy donors. The protocol was immunoSEQ multiplex PCR, while the TCRdb copy is restricted to in-frame clones and leaves out a portion. The sample carries roughly 150,000 clones, about two thirds recorded once. The specimen was PBMCs. The receptors derive from a man in his 60s in good health and CMV-seronegative. CDR3s leave out the opening cysteine and the closing phenylalanine or tryptophan. The order of the fields is clone size, V gene, CDR3 protein. Size tells how often a clone was seen (once, few, many) or the class of an expanded clone, and some rows leave it out.

>-|TRBV5-4
ASSLSGSSYEQY
>-|TRBV6-1
ASSEYHGGTPSSGNTIY
>once|TRBV5-1
ASSLQGMQGLYTDTQY
>-|TRBV6-5
ATSTGEQPQH
>-|TRBV5-1
ASSLNSGQETQY
>-|TRBV7-7
ASSVDSGSYEQY
>-|TRBV11-3
ASSLGSGTQY
>-|TRBV5-4
ASSLANRGPRTDTQY
>-|TRBV30
AWSVYSSYEQY
>-|TRBV12-1
ASSFGLADTGELF
>-|TRBV5-1
ASSLGEAYNEQF
>-|TRBV19
ASSPVSSGRVNEQF
>-|TRBV29-1
SVTGGQETQY
>-|TRBV2
ASSGGRNTGELF
>few|TRBV5-4
ASSTSLAATGELF
>few|TRBV7-5
ARMQCRGYQPQH
>-|TRBV13
ASSFGLDLAKNIQY
>few|TRBV7-3
ASSSRGTEKYNEQF
>-|TRBV21-1
ASSTSGTYEQY
>-|TRBV7-8
ASSQGTSGSGELF
>few|TRBV28
ASSSPGHLDNQPQH
>-|TRBV4-2
ASSQEGSGLDTQY
>-|TRBV5-6
ASSRDRVGTEAF
>-|TRBV30
AWSEGETGSSYEQY
>few|TRBV11-2
ASSLVGGIETF
>-|TRBV28
ASSSPRTQLSNYGYT
>few|TRBV29-1
SVVTSGSSYEQY
>-|TRBV7-2
ASSLERVWEQY
>-|TRBV29-1
SVEDDTGSNEKLF
>-|TRBV27
ASRGALRYNEQF
>-|TRBV6-5
ASTDSANTEAF
>few|TRBV21-1
ASSPRLWTGETQY
>-|TRBV10-3
AISESGGNTEAF
>-|TRBV9
ASSVGTGGNTIY
>-|TRBV5-1
ASSLGGTSGGDTQY
>-|TRBV30
AWSVQVNEQF
>-|TRBV2
ASSMGGVPYGYT
>-|TRBV19
ASSYLTNEQF
>-|TRBV28
ASTPGRSTYEQY
>few|TRBV5-6
ASSLESRSGNTIY
>once|TRBV5-6
ASSSGTGFMNTEAF
>-|TRBV18
ASSPRGAEETQY
>few|TRBV9
ASSVAGSDEKLF
>-|TRBV18
ASSREARGLNTGELF
>-|TRBV4-2
ASSHFRATGDADTQY